Described below is a single T cell receptor beta chain sequence and its context. The germline V gene encodes CDR1 MDHEN and CDR2 SYDVKM. This CDR3 has 13 amino acids. J was trimmed by 1 base and V by 6 bases; bases with no gene match: 1. Seattle researchers signed up patients amid active infection and tracked them longitudinally. This sample is drawn from a study of blood T cell repertoires in COVID-19. The method was immunoSEQ multiplex PCR; TCRdb's version includes in-frame clones alone and lacks a portion of them. The sample includes over 150,000 clones, approximately 86% of them seen just once. The chain employs TRBV28 and TRBJ1-2, with TRBD1 matching over 8 bases. The origin of this receptor is a man aged 55 to 69 with COVID-19, enrolled during active disease. Material: peripheral blood. The CDR3 DNA follows: TGTGCCAGCAGACAGGGGGGTAACTATGGCTACACCTTC. It encodes CASRQGGNYGYTF.